These 22 T cell receptor beta chains were all obtained from the same sample, sequenced in a study of human thymus T cells. The data were produced by immunoSEQ multiplex PCR, yet TCRdb's version contains in-frame clones alone and is incomplete. The sample contains under 95,000 clones, 85% to 95% of which appear only once. Obtained as resections during corrective heart surgery, the thymus tissue was then studied. Source material: thymus tissue. The receptors were sampled from a girl under three years old with a congenital heart defect but otherwise immunologically healthy.

This chain uses TRBV5-1 with TRBJ2-7, with TRBD2 matching over 15 bases. Germline CDR1 reads SGHRS; CDR2 reads YFSETQ. CDR3 length: 17 amino acids. The trim removed 2 bases at V and 3 bases at J, leaving 6 bases unmatched. CDR3 sequence reads: CASSFRTSGRAVYEQYF. The CDR3, as DNA: TGCGCCAGCAGCTTCAGGACTAGCGGGAGGGCCGTCTACGAGCAGTACTTC.

On this clone itself: One end of the junction does not line up with germline, which may come from a read error. The V call is TRBV5-6, the J call TRBJ2-1; 8 positions match TRBD1. The CDR3 has 16 residues. Germline values: CDR1 SGHDT, CDR2 YYEEEE. The CDR3 is CASTLGGQDSYNEQFF. The CDR3, as DNA: TGTGCCAGCACCTTGGGGGGACAGGACTCCTACAATGAGCAGTTCTTC.

V gene TRBV5-1 combines with J gene TRBJ1-2, with 8 positions matching TRBD1. The trim removed 1 base at V and 0 bases at J, leaving 11 bases unmatched. CDR1 and CDR2 from the germline V gene are SGHRS and YFSETQ. The CDR3 is 18 residues long. The CDR3 coding sequence is TGCGCCAGCAGCTTGTGGGTGCAGGGGGCGCCCCCTAACTATGGCTACACCTTC. Encoded protein: CASSLWVQGAPPNYGYTF.

The CDR3, as DNA: TGCGCCAGCAGCCAAGGCAATTCGCGGACGTGCAATGAGCAGTTCTTC. It codes for CASSQGNSRTCNEQFF. The gene calls are TRBV4-3 and TRBJ2-1; no reliable D call. The CDR3 totals 16 residues. CDR1 and CDR2 (germline): LGHNA, YSLEER. Trimming removed 1 base at V and 6 bases at J, with 16 bases between.

V usage is TRBV28 and J usage is TRBJ2-3; 8 bases match TRBD1. The V segment lost 4 bases and the J segment 2 bases; nucleotides outside the gene matches: 20. The CDR3 is 20 residues long. Germline V gives CDR1 MDHEN, CDR2 SYDVKM. The CDR3 spells CASSSLPLHGDRPDTDTQYF. CDR3 DNA: TGTGCCAGCAGTTCACTCCCCCTCCACGGGGACAGGCCGGACACAGATACGCAGTATTTT.

This rearrangement joins TRBV18 to TRBJ2-7; TRBD2 is a possible D gene (5 bases). The CDR3 loop spans 14 amino acids. With 2 bases removed from V and 5 bases from J, the gap between germline ends came to 13 bases. CDR1 is KGHSH and CDR2 is LQKENI in the germline V gene. The CDR3 sequence is CASSPDGIRNEQYF. CDR3 coding DNA: TGTGCCAGCTCACCAGACGGGATTAGGAACGAGCAGTACTTC. Combining the CDR3 with reference TRBV18 and TRBJ2-7 gives the whole variable domain NAGVMQNPRHLVRRRGQEARLRCSPMKGHSHVYWYRQLPEEGLKFMVYLQKENIIDESGMPKERFSAEFPKEGPSILRIQQVVRGDSAAYFCASSPDGIRNEQYFGPGTRLTVT.

The CDR3 protein is CASSTRDEQFF. In DNA, the CDR3 is TGTGCCAGTAGTACGAGGGATGAGCAGTTCTTC. The chain carries TRBV19 and TRBJ2-1; D is perhaps TRBD2 (5 bases). Trimming took off 4 bases at V and 8 bases at J, with 6 bases between the two ends. The germline CDR1 and CDR2 sequences are LNHDA and SQIVND (reference sequence). The CDR3 length is 11 residues.

This sequence joins TRBV9 and TRBJ1-1; D unresolved. This CDR3 spans 15 amino acids. Per germline, CDR1 SGDLS and CDR2 YYNGEE. Trimming took 3 bases from V and 12 from J, leaving 24 bases between them. As DNA, the CDR3 is TGTGCCAGCAGCGATCACCCCTTCGGACGGAGAACGCCTTTCTTT. It codes for CASSDHPFGRRTPFF.

This clone was detected only once. The V call is TRBV5-8, the J call TRBJ1-1, with 8 bases aligning to TRBD1. Trimming removed 1 base from V and 4 bases from J; junction bases left unmatched: 9. Per the germline V gene, CDR1 is SGHTS and CDR2 is YDEGEE. CDR3 size: 16 residues. The CDR3 DNA follows: TGTGCCAGCAGCTTGTTAATACAGGGGGTTATCACTGAAGCTTTCTTT. Amino acids: CASSLLIQGVITEAFF. Full variable domain (remainder filled in from reference TRBV5-8 and TRBJ1-1): EAGVTQSPTHLIKTRGQQATLRCSPISGHTSVYWYQQALGLGLQFLLWYDEGEERNRGNFPPRFSGRQFPNYSSELNVNALELEDSALYLCASSLLIQGVITEAFFGQGTRLTVV.

This chain links TRBV15 with TRBJ2-1, with D hard to call. Deletions cut 7 bases from V and 12 bases from J, with 7 bases between. Germline V gene sequence: CDR1 LNHNV, CDR2 YYDKDF (reference sequence). CDR3 length: 9 amino acids. In DNA, the CDR3 is TGTGCCACCACCCCTGGGCAGTTCTTC. Residues: CATTPGQFF.

The CDR3 loop is CASSPPTPKGEKLFF. The CDR3 DNA is TGTGCCAGCAGCCCGCCGACTCCAAAGGGCGAAAAACTGTTTTTT. This chain joins TRBV4-2 and TRBJ1-4; D is unresolved. The CDR3 totals 15 residues. The V end lost 4 bases, the J end lost 8 bases, and 17 bases lay between the germline ends. CDR1 and CDR2 (germline): LGHNA, YNFKEQ.

CDR3 in amino acids: CASSLPTSGRWEQFF. The DNA of the CDR3 is TGTGCCAGTAGTTTGCCGACTAGCGGGAGGTGGGAGCAGTTCTTC. The chain recombines TRBV19 with TRBJ2-1; 13 bases line up with TRBD2. This CDR3 has 15 residues. CDR1 and CDR2 (germline): LNHDA, SQIVND (reference sequence). Unmatched junction bases numbered 8, after V lost 5 bases and J lost 10 bases.

The chain recombines TRBV15 with TRBJ2-2; D remains ambiguous. Trimming removed 0 bases at V and 4 bases at J, with 9 bases between. The CDR3 runs to 15 residues. Germline V gene sequence: CDR1 LNHNV, CDR2 YYDKDF (reference sequence). CDR3 sequence (DNA): TGTGCCACCAGCAGAGACAGGTGGCCCACCGGGGAGCTGTTTTTT. It codes for CATSRDRWPTGELFF.

V gene TRBV28 combines with J gene TRBJ2-4, with D perhaps TRBD1 (5 bases). The V and J ends lost 8 bases and 7 bases respectively, with 30 bases between them. The CDR3 spans 18 residues. Germline V gene sequence: CDR1 MDHEN, CDR2 SYDVKM. The CDR3 loop is CASCPWGRLDKGVNIQYF. The DNA for the CDR3 is TGTGCCAGCTGTCCATGGGGCCGCCTTGATAAAGGGGTTAACATTCAGTACTTC.

This chain connects TRBV2 to TRBJ1-2, with unresolved D. This CDR3 region has 12 residues. The germline V and J ends were trimmed by 7 bases and 3 bases, with 9 bases remaining between them. CDR1 is SNHLY, CDR2 FYNNEI, per germline. CDR3 bases: TGTGCCAGCAAAGGAACAGACTATGGCTACACCTTC. Its protein is CASKGTDYGYTF.

The chain combines TRBV10-3 with TRBJ2-2; maybe TRBD1 (6 bases). Trimming pared 8 bases from V and 1 base from J, leaving 8 bases between. CDR1 is ENHRY and CDR2 is SYGVKD in the germline V gene. This CDR3 is built from 13 residues. The CDR3: CAIGGQNTGELFF. CDR3 coding DNA: TGTGCCATCGGGGGACAGAACACCGGGGAGCTGTTTTTT.

The rearrangement joins TRBV4-2 to TRBJ2-1; 13 bases are shared with TRBD2. Germline V gene lookup returns CDR1 LGHNA and CDR2 YNFKEQ. V shed 3 bases, J shed 0 bases, and the junction held 14 bases outside the gene matches. This CDR3 comprises 21 residues. CDR3 coding DNA: TGTGCCAGCAGCCAGGCCGAGGGACTAGCGGGAAGGTCATGCTCCTACAATGAGCAGTTCTTC. This sequence encodes CASSQAEGLAGRSCSYNEQFF.

The genes are TRBV27 and TRBJ2-1; 9 bases line up with TRBD2. The length of the CDR3 is 15 residues. With V trimmed by 5 bases and J by 6 bases, 8 bases remained unmatched. Germline CDR1 and CDR2: MNHEY and SMNVEV (reference sequence). The CDR3 sequence is CASSRQREDLNEQFF. DNA for the CDR3: TGTGCCAGCAGTCGTCAGCGGGAGGATCTCAATGAGCAGTTCTTC.

This sequence joins TRBV5-1 and TRBJ2-2; tentative D call: TRBD2 (5 bases). The germline CDR1 and CDR2 sequences are SGHRS and YFSETQ. The CDR3 runs to 18 residues. V lost 4 bases to trimming and J lost 0 bases, with 19 bases between them. The CDR3 region has the DNA TGCGCCAGCAGCCCGGAGGTGGCACCCCTACCGAACACCGGGGAGCTGTTTTTT. Translated, it gives CASSPEVAPLPNTGELFF.

This chain uses TRBV6-1 with TRBJ1-5, with D possibly TRBD1 on 6 matching bases. The V and J ends lost 4 bases and 5 bases respectively, with 15 bases between them. The CDR3 is made up of 15 amino acids. CDR1 and CDR2 (germline): MNHNS, SASEGT. DNA for the CDR3: TGTGCCAGCAGTGTCCCAGGGGCCCTTGATCAGCCCCAGCATTTT. Translating it yields CASSVPGALDQPQHF.

The chain couples TRBV30 to TRBJ1-4; D gene ambiguous. V lost 5 bases and J 0 bases, leaving 10 bases between the germline ends. The germline CDR1 and CDR2 sequences are GTSNPN and SVGIG (reference sequence). The CDR3 spans 14 residues. This CDR3 reads CAWLSDATNEKLFF. The CDR3 DNA is TGTGCCTGGCTGTCAGATGCAACTAATGAAAAACTGTTTTTT.

The count of this clone is one. The rearrangement links TRBV18 to TRBJ2-1; the D is unclear. Germline-derived CDR1 and CDR2 are KGHSH and LQKENI. The V end lost 1 base, the J end lost 9 bases, and 4 bases lay between the germline ends. The CDR3 runs 11 residues. This CDR3 is CASSPLSEQFF. The CDR3 DNA follows: TGTGCCAGCTCACCACTATCTGAGCAGTTCTTC.